Presented here are 32 T cell receptor beta chains from one specimen sequenced in a study of blood T cell repertoires in COVID-19 (dated by TCRdb to about 2020). Receptor amplification or capture employed the immunoSEQ multiplex PCR assay. TCRdb holds this immuneACCESS table with in-frame rearrangements only. Some clones are missing; in checked studies, unresolved V genes explain under half, and the rest has no known cause. This sample lists under 100,000 clones; roughly four fifths were detected once. The ten largest clones represent about a fifth of the sample. Material for sequencing was peripheral blood. The receptors shown here come from a woman older than 75 with active or convalescent COVID-19.

The rearrangement uses TRBV24-1 and TRBJ1-5; 8 bases are a match to TRBD1. J gave up 6 bases and V 4 bases, and 10 bases lay outside the gene matches. Germline V lookup: CDR1 KGHDR, CDR2 SFDVKD. This CDR3 spans 16 amino acids. CDR3 protein: CATSDPATGGGQPQHF. CDR3 sequence (DNA): TGTGCCACCAGTGACCCCGCCACAGGGGGAGGTCAGCCCCAGCATTTT.

The chain combines TRBV4-1 with TRBJ2-7; 8 bases align to TRBD1. The J segment lost 7 bases and the V segment lost 0 bases, leaving 11 bases of the junction unmatched. CDR1 and CDR2 (germline): MGHRA, YSYEKL. The CDR3 totals 16 residues. CDR3: CASSQDWGTGSLEQYF. In DNA, the CDR3 is TGCGCCAGCAGCCAAGATTGGGGGACAGGCTCCCTGGAGCAGTACTTC.

The V and J genes are TRBV7-2 and TRBJ2-5, with 7 bases that match TRBD2. V lost 5 bases, J lost 5 bases, and 8 bases stayed unmatched. Per the germline V gene, CDR1 is SGHTA and CDR2 is FQGNSA. The CDR3 is made up of 14 amino acids. The CDR3 spells CASSPTSRGETQYF. CDR3 bases: TGTGCCAGCAGCCCGACTAGCCGAGGGGAGACCCAGTACTTC.

This chain joins TRBV12-3 or TRBV12-4 and TRBJ1-2; D might be TRBD1 (5 bases). The CDR3 has 13 residues. V lost 7 bases and J 8 bases, leaving 17 bases between the germline ends. CDR3 in DNA: TGTGCCAGCACTCAGGGAATAGGTGGGGGCTACACCTTC. It codes for CASTQGIGGGYTF.

V usage is TRBV27 and J usage is TRBJ2-5; TRBD2 matches 7 bases. CDR1 is MNHEY and CDR2 is SMNVEV in the germline V gene (reference sequence). V dropped 5 bases and J dropped 5; count of bases not matched to a gene: 8. CDR3 size: 14 residues. CDR3 loop: CASSTWEGRETQYF. DNA for the CDR3: TGTGCCAGCAGTACTTGGGAGGGGAGGGAGACCCAGTACTTC.

The chain carries TRBV2 and TRBJ2-7; possibly TRBD1 for D (6 bases). Germline CDR1 SNHLY, CDR2 FYNNEI. This CDR3 region has 14 residues. The germline V and J ends were trimmed by 6 bases and 1 base, with 13 bases remaining between them. CDR3 bases: TGTGCCAGCAGGCCCAACAGGGTGTCCTACGAGCAGTACTTC. Translation: CASRPNRVSYEQYF.

The chain is built from TRBV3-1 (or the pseudogene TRBV3-2) and TRBJ2-1, with 10 bases identical to TRBD2. Unmatched junction bases numbered 5, after V lost 1 base and J lost 8 bases. Germline V gene sequence: CDR1 LGHDT, CDR2 YNNKEL (reference sequence). The CDR3 is made up of 15 amino acids. CDR3 protein: CASSQGASGGYEQFF. Here the CDR3 DNA reads TGTGCCAGCAGCCAAGGGGCTAGCGGGGGCTATGAGCAGTTCTTC.

With regard to this clone: An end of the junction does not agree with germline; a read error may underlie this. This chain links TRBV6-2 or TRBV6-3 with TRBJ1-1; 9 bases are shared with TRBD1. This CDR3 comprises 18 residues. Germline V gene lookup returns CDR1 MNHEY and CDR2 SVGEGT. The CDR3 is CASRYSIGTGKRNTEAFF. The DNA for the CDR3 is TGTGCCAGCAGATACTCAATCGGGACAGGGAAAAGGAACACTGAAGCTTTCTTT.

The CDR3 sequence: CASSYGTGISYEQYF. CDR3 DNA: TGCGCCAGCAGCTACGGGACAGGGATATCCTACGAGCAGTACTTC. The chain is built from TRBV5-1 and TRBJ2-7, with 9 positions matching TRBD1. The CDR3 is 15 amino acids. V trimming: 3 bases; J trimming: 1 base; junction bases outside the gene matches: 5. Germline lookup yields CDR1 SGHRS and CDR2 YFSETQ.

The chain links TRBV5-1 to TRBJ2-7; 10 bases match TRBD1. The germline CDR1 and CDR2 sequences are SGHRS and YFSETQ. The length of the CDR3 is 15 residues. J gave up 1 base and V 4 bases, and 5 bases lay outside the gene matches. In DNA form, the CDR3 reads TGCGCCAGCAGCCAAGGGACAGGGGTTTCCTACGAGCAGTACTTC. This translates into CASSQGTGVSYEQYF.

Concerning this clone itself: An end of the junction differs from the germline gene, which may be a read error. V gene TRBV19 combines with J gene TRBJ1-5, with D hard to call. The CDR3 length is 12 residues. In germline, CDR1 is LNHDA, CDR2 SQIVND (reference sequence). The CDR3 loop reads CASSIVAGPQHF. CDR3 coding DNA: TGTGCCAGTAGCATAGTCGCGGGGCCCCAGCATTTT.

This rearrangement joins TRBV29-1 to TRBJ1-2; no reliable D call. Germline lookup yields CDR1 SQVTM and CDR2 ANQGSEA. Trimming pared 6 bases from V and 3 bases from J, leaving 14 bases between. The CDR3 is made up of 13 amino acids. CDR3 sequence reads: CSVETGRDYGYTF. In DNA, the CDR3 is TGCAGCGTGGAAACGGGGAGGGACTATGGCTACACCTTC. The full variable domain, with the rest looked up from reference TRBV29-1 and TRBJ1-2, is SAVISQKPSRDICQRGTSLTIQCQVDSQVTMMFWYRQQPGQSLTLIATANQGSEATYESGFVIDKFPISRPNLTFSTLTVSNMSPEDSSIYLCSVETGRDYGYTFGSGTRLTVV.

The chain uses TRBV4-1 and TRBJ2-7; D unclear. Germline lookup yields CDR1 MGHRA and CDR2 YSYEKL. The ends were cut back, 4 bases at V and 5 bases at J, with 15 bases in the middle. The CDR3 runs to 14 residues. CDR3 nucleotide sequence: TGCGCCAGCAGCCCCCCCGCGGCAGTGGACGAGCAGTACTTC. Its protein is CASSPPAAVDEQYF.

The CDR3 DNA reads as TGTGCCAGCAGTTACTGGGGTAGCGGGGTTACTGCGAACACCGGGGAGCTGTTTTTT. Its protein product is CASSYWGSGVTANTGELFF. The chain carries TRBV6-2 or TRBV6-3 and TRBJ2-2; 8 bases fit TRBD2. CDR1 and CDR2 (germline): MNHEY, SVGEGT. This CDR3 is built from 19 residues. V was clipped by 1 base and J by 0 bases; unmatched bases: 10.

This chain connects TRBV4-3 to TRBJ2-3; D ambiguous. Trimming took 0 bases from V and 4 from J, leaving 5 bases between them. Germline V gene lookup returns CDR1 LGHNA and CDR2 YSLEER. CDR3 length equals 13 residues. The CDR3 DNA is TGCGCCAGCAGCCAAGATGGCCCAGATACGCAGTATTTT. Encoded protein: CASSQDGPDTQYF.

V and J are TRBV19 and TRBJ1-5; 9 nucleotides match TRBD1. V gave up 4 bases and J gave up 4 bases; unmatched junction bases: 8. Germline V gene sequence: CDR1 LNHDA, CDR2 SQIVND (reference sequence). The CDR3 totals 16 residues. In DNA, the CDR3 is TGTGCCAGTAGTACCCCGGACAGGGGCAATAATCAGCCCCAGCATTTT. Translated: CASSTPDRGNNQPQHF.

The chain employs TRBV2 and TRBJ1-5; D is unresolved. Trimming removed 5 bases at V and 2 bases at J, with 13 bases between. In germline, CDR1 is SNHLY, CDR2 FYNNEI. The CDR3 has 15 amino acids. For the CDR3, the DNA is TGTGCCAGCAGTCCCCGAGACGGAGGCAATCAGCCCCAGCATTTT. As protein: CASSPRDGGNQPQHF.

The J gene is TRBJ2-7, the V gene TRBV29-1; perhaps TRBD1 as D (6 bases). V was pared by 1 base and J by 5 bases, with 9 bases between. The CDR3 runs to 12 residues. Germline CDR1 reads SQVTM; CDR2 reads ANQGSEA. The CDR3 nucleotides are TGCAGCGTTGAAGCAGGGGATCACGAGCAGTACTTC. The encoded protein is CSVEAGDHEQYF.

This chain connects TRBV9 to TRBJ2-1; D remains unclear. Germline V lookup: CDR1 SGDLS, CDR2 YYNGEE. This CDR3 is 14 amino acids long. V lost 2 bases and J 5 bases, leaving 11 bases between the germline ends. The CDR3 is CASSVLQSNNEQFF. The DNA of the CDR3 is TGTGCCAGCAGCGTGCTCCAGTCCAACAATGAGCAGTTCTTC.

A few counts support this clone. The chain has TRBV4-3 and TRBJ2-5, with 11 positions matching TRBD2. Germline lookup yields CDR1 LGHNA and CDR2 YSLEER. V was pared by 4 bases and J by 5 bases, with 9 bases of the junction left unmatched. The CDR3 is 16 amino acids. This CDR3 reads CASSRQLAGARETQYF. In DNA, the CDR3 is TGCGCCAGCAGCCGCCAACTAGCGGGGGCGAGGGAGACCCAGTACTTC.

The chain combines TRBV6-2 or TRBV6-3 with TRBJ2-2; 14 nucleotides agree with TRBD2. CDR3 length equals 19 residues. Per the germline V gene, CDR1 is MNHEY and CDR2 is SVGEGT. The ends lost 2 bases at V and 1 base at J; junction bases unmatched: 6. As DNA, the CDR3 is TGTGCCAGCAGTTACACCGGGACTAGCGGGGGATTGAACACCGGGGAGCTGTTTTTT. It translates to CASSYTGTSGGLNTGELFF.

The rearrangement links TRBV6-2 or TRBV6-3 to TRBJ1-2; the D gene is possibly TRBD1 (6 bases). The CDR3 covers 12 residues. Germline V CDR1 and CDR2: MNHEY, SVGEGT. V gave up 5 bases and J gave up 5 bases, with 9 bases separating them. CDR3 region: CASSPGQYGYTF. The CDR3 nucleotides read TGTGCCAGCAGTCCCGGACAGTATGGCTACACCTTC.

This clone turned up a few times. The rearrangement links TRBV9 to TRBJ1-3, with D maybe TRBD1 (5 bases). The CDR3 is made up of 14 amino acids. Trimming shortened V by 6 bases and J by 1 base, and 11 bases separated the two germline ends. CDR1 and CDR2 from the germline V gene are SGDLS and YYNGEE. The DNA for the CDR3 is TGTGCCAGCACAGGGTCTCGGTCTGGAAACACCATATATTTT. Its protein product is CASTGSRSGNTIYF.

Only one count was recorded for this clone. The genes are TRBV28 and TRBJ1-1; D is ambiguous. Germline V gene data show CDR1 as MDHEN and CDR2 as SYDVKM. This CDR3 is built from 13 residues. CDR3 in DNA: TGTGGGGTTAATTCTGACATGAACACTGAAGCTTTCTTT. Its protein product is CGVNSDMNTEAFF. Filled out from reference TRBV28 and TRBJ1-1, the complete variable domain reads DVKVTQSSRYLVKRTGEKVFLECVQDMDHENMFWYRQDPGLGLRLIYFSYDVKMKEKGDIPEGYSVSREKKERFSLILESASTNQTSMYLCGVNSDMNTEAFFGQGTRLTVV.

The chain uses TRBV13 and TRBJ1-3, with no clear D. V lost 5 bases, J lost 4 bases, and 18 bases lay in between. The V gene's germline CDR1 is PRHDT and CDR2 FYEKMQ (reference sequence). The CDR3 spans 16 residues. The CDR3 region has the DNA TGTGCCAGCAGCGAGAATCGGGGTGTGTACGGAAACACCATATATTTT. Its translation is CASSENRGVYGNTIYF.

J is TRBJ2-3 and V is TRBV3-1 (or the pseudogene TRBV3-2); D is ambiguous. V lost 3 bases, J lost 0 bases, and 13 bases lay in between. Germline CDR1 reads LGHDT; CDR2 reads YNNKEL (reference sequence). This CDR3 is built from 16 residues. This CDR3 reads CASSQWLTASTDTQYF. CDR3 sequence (DNA): TGTGCCAGCAGCCAGTGGCTCACAGCTAGCACAGATACGCAGTATTTT.

This clone was seen many times. This sequence joins TRBV19 and TRBJ2-2; weak D call: TRBD1 (6 bases). CDR1 and CDR2 (germline): LNHDA, SQIVND (reference sequence). CDR3 length: 12 amino acids. V was clipped by 5 bases and J by 7 bases, with 8 bases between them. The CDR3 DNA reads TGTGCCAGTAGTCCAGGGGTCGGGGAGCTGTTTTTT. Translated, it gives CASSPGVGELFF.

The J gene is TRBJ1-3, the V gene TRBV9, with a tentative D call TRBD1 (5 bases). Germline loops: CDR1 SGDLS, CDR2 YYNGEE. The CDR3 covers 14 residues. V was trimmed by 1 base and J by 10 bases, leaving 15 bases between them. The CDR3 sequence: CASSVTLSGGTIYF. CDR3 DNA sequence: TGTGCCAGCAGCGTAACACTGTCGGGGGGGACCATATATTTT.

The chain has TRBV3-1 (or the pseudogene TRBV3-2) and TRBJ2-7; weak D call: TRBD1 (6 bases). Germline CDR1 LGHDT, CDR2 YNNKEL (reference sequence). V was clipped by 1 base and J by 6 bases, with 13 bases between them. The CDR3 consists of 14 residues. The CDR3 loop reads CASSQGEQGVEQYF. CDR3 coding DNA: TGTGCCAGCAGCCAAGGGGAACAGGGTGTCGAGCAGTACTTC.

V is TRBV2 and J is TRBJ1-3; TRBD1 matches 7 bases. In germline, CDR1 is SNHLY, CDR2 FYNNEI. This CDR3 is 15 amino acids long. Unmatched junction bases numbered 6, after V lost 4 bases and J lost 3 bases. CDR3 in amino acids: CASSAPTGFGNTIYF. The CDR3 nucleotides read TGTGCCAGCAGTGCCCCGACAGGGTTTGGAAACACCATATATTTT.

V is TRBV5-5 and J is TRBJ1-5; TRBD1 might be the D (5 bases). Germline V gives CDR1 SGHKS, CDR2 YYEKEE (reference sequence). The length of the CDR3 is 14 residues. V lost 3 bases and J lost 2, with 9 bases in between. This CDR3 is CASSSTDGNQPQHF. CDR3 in DNA: TGTGCCAGCAGCTCGACAGATGGCAATCAGCCCCAGCATTTT.

The chain couples TRBV6-5 to TRBJ1-4; the D gene is possibly TRBD1 (5 bases). Germline assignment: CDR1 MNHEY and CDR2 SVGAGI. Trimming shortened V by 5 bases and J by 8 bases, and 18 bases separated the two germline ends. This CDR3 is built from 15 residues. CDR3 amino acids: CASSTDSQRLEKLFF. For the CDR3, the DNA is TGTGCCAGCAGTACTGACAGCCAGCGATTAGAAAAACTGTTTTTT.